This is a list of T cell receptor beta chains from one sample in a study of T cell responses to AZD1222 COVID-19 vaccine. Method: immunoSEQ multiplex PCR; TCRdb's copy keeps in-frame clones and lacks some. Here the sample spans approximately 120,000 clones, 93% being singletons. The sample here was peripheral blood, taken on day 0 of AZD1222 vaccination. Every receptor here comes from an adult in good health. Both conserved end residues are part of each CDR3. The order of the fields is D gene, J gene, clone size, V gene, CDR3 protein, CDR3 DNA. D genes are given only for firm matches. Size is stated for part of the rows, as once, few or many counts, or as a class when the clone is expanded.

>TRBD1|TRBJ2-2|.|TRBV9
CASSGYRTGGNTGELFF
TGTGCCAGCAGCGGTTACCGGACAGGGGGCAACACCGGGGAGCTGTTTTTT
>.|TRBJ2-1|.|TRBV2
CASNPGDSYNEQFF
TGTGCCAGCAATCCCGGGGACTCCTACAATGAGCAGTTCTTC
>TRBD2|TRBJ2-5|.|TRBV6-8
CASSYCLGEGTGRTQYF
TGTGCCAGCAGTTACTGCCTTGGGGAGGGAACGGGGAGGACCCAGTACTTC
>TRBD1|TRBJ1-6|.|TRBV4-1
CASSQAGTGNSPLHF
TGCGCCAGCAGTCAAGCCGGGACAGGGAATTCACCCCTCCACTTT
>.|TRBJ2-5|.|TRBV27
CVLDPEEETQYF
TGTGTTCTAGACCCAGAAGAAGAGACCCAGTACTTC
>.|TRBJ1-2|.|TRBV9
CASSSQGTRTIGYTF
TGTGCCAGCAGCTCTCAGGGGACCAGGACGATCGGCTACACCTTC
>TRBD2|TRBJ2-2|.|TRBV5-1
CASSFTSGASTGELFF
TGCGCCAGCAGCTTTACTAGCGGGGCGTCCACCGGGGAGCTGTTTTTT
>TRBD1|TRBJ2-2|.|TRBV30
CAWSGQGAGTGELFF
TGTGCCTGGAGTGGACAGGGGGCCGGAACCGGGGAGCTGTTTTTT
>.|TRBJ1-4|.|TRBV20-1
CSASASGRTNEKLFF
TGCAGTGCTAGTGCCTCAGGGAGGACTAATGAAAAACTGTTTTTT
>TRBD2|TRBJ2-5|.|TRBV3-1/TRBV3-2
CASSRSLILAGGRETQYF
TGTGCCAGCAGCCGCAGTCTCATCCTAGCGGGGGGGCGAGAGACCCAGTACTTC
>.|TRBJ1-3|.|TRBV7-2
CASSLGWVSGNTIYF
TGTGCCAGCAGCTTAGGTTGGGTCTCTGGAAACACCATATATTTT
>.|TRBJ1-1|.|TRBV18
CASSPSYMNTEAFF
TGTGCCAGCTCACCGAGCTACATGAACACTGAAGCTTTCTTT
>.|TRBJ2-3|.|TRBV19
CASSIGPDTQYF
TGTGCCAGTAGTATAGGTCCAGATACGCAGTATTTT
>.|TRBJ2-7|.|TRBV27
CASSLFGGGIYEQYF
TGTGCCAGCAGTTTATTCGGGGGAGGCATCTACGAGCAGTACTTC
>.|TRBJ1-3|.|TRBV6-1
CASSDSPRGGNTIYF
TGTGCCAGCAGTGATTCCCCCAGGGGTGGAAACACCATATATTTT
>TRBD2|TRBJ2-5|.|TRBV6-5
CASSYSFSGQETQYF
TGTGCCAGCAGTTACTCGTTTAGCGGGCAAGAGACCCAGTACTTC
>.|TRBJ1-2|.|TRBV7-9
CASSLAGLPGYGYTF
TGTGCCAGCAGCTTAGCAGGACTGCCTGGCTATGGCTACACCTTC
>TRBD2|TRBJ2-1|.|TRBV25-1
CASSAEGTSGYNEQFF
TGTGCCAGCAGTGCGGAAGGGACTAGCGGCTACAATGAGCAGTTCTTC
>TRBD1|TRBJ1-1|once|TRBV14
CASSRGRGTEAFF
TGTGCCAGCAGCCGCGGCAGGGGGACTGAAGCTTTCTTT
>TRBD1|TRBJ2-1|once|TRBV5-1
CASSLESGTGEFSEQFF
TGCGCCAGCAGCTTGGAGTCCGGGACAGGGGAATTTAGTGAGCAGTTCTTC
>.|TRBJ1-2|.|TRBV11-3
CASSLQTGLRFYGYTF
TGTGCCAGCAGCTTACAAACAGGCCTGAGGTTCTATGGCTACACCTTC
>TRBD1|TRBJ1-2|few|TRBV5-5
CASSLPLGTANGYTF
TGTGCCAGCAGCTTACCACTAGGGACAGCGAATGGCTACACCTTC
>.|TRBJ1-5|.|TRBV27
CASSLMGYSNQPQHF
TGTGCCAGCAGTTTAATGGGATATAGCAATCAGCCCCAGCATTTT
>.|TRBJ2-3|.|TRBV3-1/TRBV3-2
CASSQEGARTDTQYF
TGTGCCAGCAGCCAAGAAGGGGCAAGGACAGATACGCAGTATTTT
>.|TRBJ1-6|.|TRBV6-1
CASSAEGSSYNSPLHF
TGTGCCAGCAGTGCCGAGGGCAGCTCCTATAATTCACCCCTCCACTTT
>.|TRBJ2-7|few|TRBV27
CASSFRVSSYEQYF
TGTGCCAGCAGTTTCAGAGTAAGCTCCTACGAGCAGTACTTC
>TRBD1|TRBJ1-1|.|TRBV30
CAWSGDPVTGGDTEAFF
TGTGCCTGGAGTGGGGACCCGGTGACAGGGGGGGACACTGAAGCTTTCTTT
>.|TRBJ2-5|.|TRBV3-1/TRBV3-2
CASSQARALGGETQYF
TGTGCCAGCAGCCAAGCAAGGGCCCTAGGTGGAGAGACCCAGTACTTC
>.|TRBJ1-3|once|TRBV7-9
CASSGRGSVSGNTIYF
TGTGCCAGCAGCGGCCGGGGGTCAGTCTCTGGAAACACCATATATTTT
>TRBD1|TRBJ2-7|.|TRBV19
CASSTPGQAYEQYF
TGTGCCAGTAGTACGCCGGGACAGGCTTACGAGCAGTACTTC
>TRBD1|TRBJ1-2|.|TRBV7-2
CASSPDRVGGYTF
TGTGCCAGCAGCCCAGACAGGGTCGGGGGCTACACCTTC
>.|TRBJ2-1|.|TRBV5-1
CASSWDGEQFF
TGCGCCAGCAGCTGGGACGGTGAGCAGTTCTTC
>.|TRBJ2-7|.|TRBV5-6
CASSLWDEQYF
TGTGCCAGCAGCTTGTGGGACGAGCAGTACTTC
>.|TRBJ1-5|.|TRBV10-2
CASRPGHIGSNQPQHF
TGCGCCAGCAGACCGGGACATATAGGTAGCAATCAGCCCCAGCATTTT
>TRBD1|TRBJ1-6|.|TRBV14
CASSPRQGVVVALHF
TGTGCCAGCAGCCCTCGACAGGGGGTGGTTGTAGCCCTCCACTTT
>.|TRBJ1-5|.|TRBV2
CASSERGERQPQHF
TGTGCCAGCAGTGAACGAGGGGAACGACAGCCCCAGCATTTT
>.|TRBJ1-2|.|TRBV4-2
CASSQNQGIDYGYTF
TGTGCCAGCAGCCAAAACCAGGGTATTGACTATGGCTACACCTTC
>.|TRBJ1-1|.|TRBV25-1
CASSVRGYTEAFF
TGTGCCAGCAGTGTAAGGGGGTACACTGAAGCTTTCTTT
>TRBD1|TRBJ1-2|.|TRBV3-1/TRBV3-2
CASSLLGQGAGYGYTF
TGTGCCAGCAGCCTCCTAGGACAGGGGGCGGGCTATGGCTACACCTTC
>.|TRBJ1-4|.|TRBV28
CASSNPGTVNEKLFF
TGTGCCAGCAGCAACCCCGGGACGGTTAATGAAAAACTGTTTTTT
>.|TRBJ1-5|once|TRBV2
CASNLLGNQPQHF
TGTGCCAGCAATCTTTTAGGGAATCAGCCCCAGCATTTT
>TRBD1|TRBJ1-1|.|TRBV5-1
CASSFGDRGVTEAFF
TGCGCCAGCAGCTTTGGGGACAGGGGAGTCACTGAAGCTTTCTTT
>.|TRBJ1-2|.|TRBV3-1/TRBV3-2
CASSPRAEVYGYTF
TGTGCCAGCAGCCCCCGGGCAGAGGTCTATGGCTACACCTTC
>TRBD2|TRBJ2-5|.|TRBV19
CASSPGLAGGRETQYF
TGTGCCAGTAGTCCGGGACTAGCGGGGGGGCGGGAGACCCAGTACTTC